One sample yielded the 20 T cell receptor beta chains listed below, sequenced in a study of technical replicates of blood from a handful of donors. Sequencing used immunoSEQ multiplex PCR; TCRdb keeps in-frame clones, though not all of them. The sample lists about 67,000 clones, 95% to 97% occurring once. What was sequenced was T cells isolated from PBMCs. Source of these receptors: a human donor in good health.

The chain carries TRBV5-1 and TRBJ2-3; unclear D gene. The V end was cut by 1 base, the J end by 4 bases, with 7 bases between. Germline-derived CDR1 and CDR2 are SGHRS and YFSETQ. The CDR3 has 13 residues. The chain's CDR3 is CASSLRFADTQYF. CDR3 DNA: TGCGCCAGCAGCTTGCGGTTCGCAGATACGCAGTATTTT.

This chain connects TRBV29-1 to TRBJ2-7; 11 bases map to TRBD2. Germline CDR1 SQVTM, CDR2 ANQGSEA. This CDR3 comprises 15 residues. With V trimmed by 5 bases and J by 4 bases, 10 bases remained unmatched. The CDR3 loop is CSVQQLAGGQYEQYF. The DNA of the CDR3 is TGCAGCGTTCAACAGCTAGCGGGAGGACAATACGAGCAGTACTTC.

This rearrangement joins TRBV27 to TRBJ1-5; 9 nucleotides match TRBD1. Losses at the gene ends were 1 base for V and 1 base for J; bases not matched to a gene: 8. The V gene's germline CDR1 is MNHEY and CDR2 SMNVEV (reference sequence). The CDR3 length is 18 residues. In DNA form, the CDR3 reads TGTGCCAGCAGTTTATATCGCCCAGGACAGGGGAGCAATCAGCCCCAGCATTTT. It codes for CASSLYRPGQGSNQPQHF.

The chain joins TRBV6-6 to TRBJ1-1, with 11 bases identical to TRBD1. The germline V gene has CDR1 MNHNY and CDR2 SVGAGI (reference sequence). The CDR3 runs to 16 residues. V lost 4 bases and J lost 4; bases outside the gene matches: 8. The CDR3 nucleotides read TGTGCCAGCAGTTCCTCGGGGACAGGGGGGCCCACTGAAGCTTTCTTT. It specifies CASSSSGTGGPTEAFF.

The chain links TRBV5-1 to TRBJ1-1; TRBD1 aligns across 8 bases. CDR3 length equals 15 residues. V dropped 3 bases and J dropped 0; count of bases not matched to a gene: 4. Germline V lookup: CDR1 SGHRS, CDR2 YFSETQ. The CDR3 region is CASSWTGSMNTEAFF. CDR3 in DNA: TGCGCCAGCAGCTGGACAGGGTCTATGAACACTGAAGCTTTCTTT.

The chain joins TRBV14 to TRBJ1-1; D gene unclear. The CDR3 runs to 13 residues. V was trimmed by 3 bases and J by 1 base, leaving 6 bases between them. Per the germline V gene, CDR1 is SGHDN and CDR2 is FVKESK. The CDR3: CASSQTWNTEAFF. The CDR3 coding sequence is TGTGCCAGCAGCCAGACTTGGAACACTGAAGCTTTCTTT.

The chain joins TRBV9 to TRBJ2-7; D unclear. The CDR3 runs 13 residues. V dropped 0 bases and J dropped 3 bases, with 7 bases sitting between them. CDR1 and CDR2 (germline): SGDLS, YYNGEE. CDR3 nucleotides: TGTGCCAGCAGCGTAGGACTTAACTACGAGCAGTACTTC. This gives the protein CASSVGLNYEQYF.

The V and J genes are TRBV21-1 and TRBJ2-7; no check of the table's D call, TRBD1, against the DNA was made. TRBV21-1 represents a pseudogene. The CDR3 is 17 residues long. The CDR3 region has the DNA TGTGCCAGCAGCAGACGACAGGATAAAATCCCTGTCTACGAGCAGTACTTC. It yields the protein CASSRRQDKIPVYEQYF.

V gene TRBV7-3 combines with J gene TRBJ1-1; D not resolved. Germline values: CDR1 SGHTA, CDR2 FQGTGA. V lost 3 bases and J 2 bases, leaving 7 bases between the germline ends. The CDR3 has 13 residues. The CDR3 sequence: CASSFASNTEAFF. The CDR3 nucleotides read TGTGCCAGCAGCTTTGCTAGCAACACTGAAGCTTTCTTT.

This chain uses TRBV7-8 with TRBJ2-5; 9 nucleotides agree with TRBD2. The V gene end was trimmed by 0 bases and the J gene end by 1 base; junction bases not matched to a gene: 3. This CDR3 spans 16 amino acids. Germline V gene sequence: CDR1 SGHVS, CDR2 FQNEAQ. The CDR3 loop is CASSLASSGTQETQYF. CDR3 nucleotides: TGTGCCAGCAGCTTAGCCTCTAGCGGGACCCAAGAGACCCAGTACTTC.

The gene calls are TRBV11-2 and TRBJ2-7; TRBD1 matches 11 bases. J was trimmed by 0 bases and V by 4 bases; bases with no gene match: 5. Per the germline V gene, CDR1 is SGHAT and CDR2 is FQNNGV. The CDR3 runs to 16 residues. CDR3 sequence reads: CASSSFGTGGSYEQYF. The DNA for the CDR3 is TGTGCCAGCAGCTCCTTCGGGACAGGGGGCTCCTACGAGCAGTACTTC.

The chain couples TRBV11-2 to TRBJ2-5; 7 bases line up with TRBD2. This CDR3 contains 16 residues. V trimming: 1 base; J trimming: 1 base; junction bases outside the gene matches: 6. Germline loops: CDR1 SGHAT, CDR2 FQNNGV. This chain's CDR3 is CASSLAAGEGQETQYF. CDR3 nucleotides: TGTGCCAGCAGCTTAGCCGCGGGAGAAGGCCAAGAGACCCAGTACTTC.

V gene TRBV5-4 combines with J gene TRBJ2-1, with D maybe TRBD2 (6 bases). V shed 4 bases and J shed 0 bases, with 8 bases lying between them. Per the germline V gene, CDR1 is SGHNT and CDR2 is YYREEE (reference sequence). CDR3 length: 14 amino acids. The CDR3 loop is CASSPAGSYNEQFF. CDR3 in DNA: TGTGCCAGCAGCCCAGCGGGCTCCTACAATGAGCAGTTCTTC.

The rearrangement links TRBV29-1 to TRBJ2-1; 8 bases are shared with TRBD1. CDR1 and CDR2 from the germline V gene are SQVTM and ANQGSEA. CDR3 length: 13 amino acids. The CDR3, as DNA: TGCAGTATTACAGGGGGGACTTACAATGAGCAGTTCTTC. It translates to CSITGGTYNEQFF.

This chain joins TRBV7-2 and TRBJ2-6; a weak D match, TRBD2 (7 bases). CDR1 and CDR2 from the germline V gene are SGHTA and FQGNSA. This CDR3 comprises 16 residues. Trimming left V 5 bases short and J 1 base short, with 12 bases between. The CDR3 DNA reads as TGTGCCAGCAGCCGCGAGGGGGGGTCTGGGGCCAACGTCCTGACTTTC. Amino acids: CASSREGGSGANVLTF.

This clone appeared a single time. V and J are TRBV7-9 and TRBJ1-4; the D gene is possibly TRBD1 (6 bases). Germline V gene lookup returns CDR1 SEHNR and CDR2 FQNEAQ (reference sequence). V was trimmed by 3 bases and J by 3 bases, leaving 17 bases between them. This CDR3 is built from 17 residues. CDR3 in DNA: TGTGCCAGCAGCTTGGGGCAGGGGATCAGATCTAATGAAAAACTGTTTTTT. This translates into CASSLGQGIRSNEKLFF.

This sequence joins TRBV11-3 and TRBJ2-7, with 7 nucleotides matching TRBD2. J lost 1 base, V lost 5 bases, and 8 bases had no gene match. Germline CDR1 SGHNT, CDR2 YENEEA. The CDR3 spans 15 residues. CDR3 DNA: TGTGCCAGCAGCGTTAGCGGGCTTAATTCCTACGAGCAGTACTTC. This gives the protein CASSVSGLNSYEQYF.

The chain has TRBV6-5 and TRBJ1-1; D unresolved. Germline CDR1 and CDR2: MNHEY and SVGAGI. CDR3 size: 15 residues. V lost 4 bases and J lost 0, with 12 bases in between. CDR3 protein: CASSWESRVNTEAFF. In nucleotides, the CDR3 is TGTGCCAGCAGTTGGGAGTCACGGGTGAACACTGAAGCTTTCTTT.

The V call is TRBV5-6, the J call TRBJ2-2; TRBD1 agrees at 9 bases. Germline V lookup: CDR1 SGHDT, CDR2 YYEEEE. The CDR3 is made up of 15 amino acids. V shed 2 bases, J shed 6 bases, and the junction held 5 bases outside the gene matches. CDR3 sequence: CASSFGTGWPGELFF. CDR3 DNA: TGTGCCAGCAGCTTCGGGACAGGGTGGCCCGGGGAGCTGTTTTTT.

This clone was counted a single time. The same CDR3 also results from other DNA sequences found in this sample. V and J are TRBV5-1 and TRBJ1-2; TRBD1 agrees at 7 bases. Germline V gives CDR1 SGHRS, CDR2 YFSETQ. Germline trimming cut 0 bases from V and 4 bases from J; bases unmatched to any gene: 3. This CDR3 is built from 14 residues. As DNA, the CDR3 is TGCGCCAGCAGCTTGGAACAGGGGATCTATGGCTACACCTTC. It encodes CASSLEQGIYGYTF.